Listed here are 27 T cell receptor beta chains from one sample, sequenced in a study of identical twins. Via MiXCR, TCRdb re-called the 5' RACE reads, giving one row per CDR3 protein. This sample has about 250,000 distinct CDR3 sequences, with 6.5% to 9.5% found just once. This sample was also put to use in a study of yellow fever vaccine responses in identical twins.

What was sequenced was CD8+ T cells sorted from blood. Receptor source: a woman aged 18-35 years in good health.

This clonotype was counted ten times or more. V and J are TRBV6-4 and TRBJ2-2; a possible D gene is TRBD2 (6 bases). The CDR3 runs 14 residues. The V end was cut by 2 bases, the J end by 6 bases, with 10 bases between. Germline V gene data show CDR1 as MRHNA and CDR2 as SNTAGT. This CDR3 is CASSDREEAGELFF. The DNA for the CDR3 is TGTGCCAGCAGTGACAGGGAGGAGGCCGGGGAGCTGTTTTTT.

The chain employs TRBV7-6 and TRBJ2-1; D remains ambiguous. The germline V gene encodes CDR1 SGHVS and CDR2 FNYEAQ. V was shortened by 4 bases and J by 8 bases, with 15 bases between the two germline ends. The CDR3 totals 14 residues. The CDR3 nucleotides are TGTGCCAGCAGCTGGGGTGGACCTACCGATGAGCAGTTCTTC. Protein product: CASSWGGPTDEQFF.

The sample holds a few counts of this clonotype. The chain employs TRBV7-2 and TRBJ2-7; D might be TRBD2 (6 bases). CDR3 length: 16 residues. Trimming left V 2 bases short and J 3 bases short, with 17 bases between. CDR1 and CDR2 from the germline V gene are SGHTA and FQGNSA. The CDR3 region is CASSLTRAGLVYEQYF. The CDR3 DNA follows: TGTGCCAGCAGCTTAACCCGAGCGGGCCTAGTCTACGAGCAGTACTTC.

This clonotype was counted many times. J is TRBJ2-2 and V is TRBV25-1; TRBD1 or TRBD2 may be the D gene (5 bases each). CDR1 is MGHDK, CDR2 SYGVNS, per germline. The CDR3 extends over 15 amino acids. Trimming took off 1 base at V and 3 bases at J, with 9 bases between the two ends. The CDR3 sequence: CASSEFLGDTGELFF. As DNA, the CDR3 is TGTGCCAGCAGTGAATTTCTGGGGGACACCGGGGAGCTGTTTTTT. Full variable domain (missing parts from reference TRBV25-1 and TRBJ2-2): EADIYQTPRYLVIGTGKKITLECSQTMGHDKMYWYQQDPGMELHLIHYSYGVNSTEKGDLSSESTVSRIRTEHFPLTLESARPSHTSQYLCASSEFLGDTGELFFGEGSRLTVL.

There are a few counts of this clonotype. The V gene is TRBV12-3 or TRBV12-4, the J gene TRBJ2-5; TRBD2 agrees at 16 bases. This CDR3 is built from 18 residues. J lost 2 bases, V lost 4 bases, and 7 bases had no gene match. The CDR3 here is CASSSGTSGRAKQETQYF. The CDR3 region has the DNA TGTGCCAGCAGTTCCGGGACTAGCGGGAGGGCCAAGCAAGAGACCCAGTACTTC.

The CDR3 here is CSARDLETSGRTDTQYF. CDR3 bases: TGCAGTGCTAGAGACTTAGAAACTAGCGGGAGGACAGATACGCAGTATTTT. V and J are TRBV20-1 and TRBJ2-3; 12 bases agree with TRBD2. Trimming at V came to 0 bases and at J to 3 bases, leaving 7 bases not matched to a gene. Per the germline V gene, CDR1 is DFQATT and CDR2 is SNEGSKA (reference sequence). The CDR3 is 17 residues long.

J is TRBJ1-1 and V is TRBV9; D is unresolved. Germline CDR1 SGDLS, CDR2 YYNGEE. The V end was cut by 3 bases, the J end by 3 bases, with 9 bases between. CDR3 length: 13 residues. The CDR3 sequence: CASSEGGYTEAFF. CDR3 bases: TGTGCCAGCAGCGAAGGAGGATACACTGAAGCTTTCTTT.

V and J are TRBV10-3 and TRBJ2-1; no clear D. Germline V gene sequence: CDR1 ENHRY, CDR2 SYGVKD. The CDR3 contains 17 residues. Trimming removed 0 bases from V and 4 bases from J, with 16 bases in between. The CDR3 DNA sequence: TGTGCCATCAGTGAGTCGCTGAACCGGTGGCGGTACAATGAGCAGTTCTTC. Encoded protein: CAISESLNRWRYNEQFF.

This clonotype turned up a few times. The chain is built from TRBV7-8 and TRBJ2-1; 10 nucleotides match TRBD1. The CDR3 length is 15 residues. Germline V gene data show CDR1 as SGHVS and CDR2 as FQNEAQ. J gave up 5 bases and V 4 bases, and 5 bases lay outside the gene matches. The CDR3 DNA is TGTGCCAGCAGCTCGGACAGGGGGATTGACAATGAGCAGTTCTTC. Its translation is CASSSDRGIDNEQFF.

This clonotype was counted between two and nine times. This chain joins TRBV25-1 and TRBJ2-5, with a possible D match to TRBD2 (5 bases). The ends were cut back, 4 bases at V and 5 bases at J, with 14 bases in the middle. The CDR3 is 14 amino acids. Germline-derived CDR1 and CDR2 are MGHDK and SYGVNS. The CDR3 loop is CASSATTGGETQYF. DNA of the CDR3: TGTGCCAGCAGTGCGACGACTGGCGGGGAGACCCAGTACTTC.

This clonotype occurred a few times. The chain joins TRBV27 to TRBJ2-3; D is unclear. Germline V gene lookup returns CDR1 MNHEY and CDR2 SMNVEV (reference sequence). The CDR3 has 12 amino acids. With 2 bases removed from V and 8 bases from J, the gap between germline ends came to 8 bases. Here the CDR3 reads CASSLNRVTQYF. For the CDR3, the DNA is TGTGCCAGCAGTTTAAATCGGGTTACGCAGTATTTT.

In this sample, this clonotype turned up a few times. V and J are TRBV6-4 and TRBJ2-3, with 7 bases identical to TRBD2. After removal of 8 bases from V and 2 bases from J, the junction contained 10 bases not matched to a gene. CDR3 length: 15 amino acids. Germline CDR1 MRHNA, CDR2 SNTAGT. The CDR3, as DNA: TGTGCCAGCGGTGCTGGGGGGGGGGACACAGATACGCAGTATTTT. It yields the protein CASGAGGGDTDTQYF.

The V and J genes are TRBV6-1 and TRBJ1-5; a possible D gene is TRBD1 (5 bases). Germline CDR1 reads MNHNS; CDR2 reads SASEGT. V dropped 2 bases and J dropped 4 bases, with 15 bases sitting between them. CDR3 length: 16 residues. CDR3 sequence reads: CASSEWVGAGNQPQHF. The CDR3 DNA sequence: TGTGCCAGCAGTGAATGGGTAGGGGCTGGGAATCAGCCCCAGCATTTT.

This clonotype has a count of ten or more. This rearrangement joins TRBV25-1 to TRBJ2-7, with D uncertain. V lost 3 bases and J 6 bases, leaving 18 bases between the germline ends. The CDR3 covers 15 residues. CDR1 and CDR2 (germline): MGHDK, SYGVNS. CDR3 nucleotides: TGTGCCAGCAGTGATATAGAGCCGATCGTTAGCGAGCAGTACTTC. Protein: CASSDIEPIVSEQYF.

The V and J genes are TRBV7-9 and TRBJ2-1; D gene ambiguous. CDR3 length equals 14 residues. The V and J ends lost 0 bases and 8 bases respectively, with 11 bases between them. CDR1 is SEHNR, CDR2 FQNEAQ, per germline (reference sequence). CDR3 region: CASSLARLSHEQFF. The DNA of the CDR3 is TGTGCCAGCAGCTTAGCCAGGTTGAGTCATGAGCAGTTCTTC.

This clonotype has a handful of counts. A read error may produce the germline difference seen at one junction end. The chain links TRBV18 to TRBJ2-7; D is uncertain. This CDR3 contains 13 residues. Per the germline V gene, CDR1 is KGHSH and CDR2 is LQKENI. The CDR3 here is CASSSPDGYEQYF. The DNA for the CDR3 is TGTGCCAGCTCATCACCGGACGGCTACGAGCAGTACTTC.

This clonotype was recorded a few times. CDR3 residues: CSARDIYGQGGRVVPFNTEAFF. CDR3 nucleotide sequence: TGCAGTGCTAGAGATATATACGGACAGGGAGGGAGGGTGGTACCCTTCAACACTGAAGCTTTCTTT. V gene TRBV20-1 combines with J gene TRBJ1-1, with 8 bases that match TRBD1. The V segment lost 0 bases and the J segment 2 bases; nucleotides outside the gene matches: 26. Germline CDR1 and CDR2: DFQATT and SNEGSKA (reference sequence). The CDR3 has 22 residues.

This clonotype was seen only a few times. J is TRBJ2-7 and V is TRBV19; 7 bases are shared with TRBD2. V was clipped by 6 bases and J by 0 bases; unmatched bases: 2. The germline V gene encodes CDR1 LNHDA and CDR2 SQIVND (reference sequence). This CDR3 has 13 amino acids. DNA for the CDR3: TGTGCCAGTAGCTGGGACTACTCCTACGAGCAGTACTTC. Translated: CASSWDYSYEQYF.

This clonotype was observed many times. The CDR3 region is CASSLSGQPQHF. The CDR3 nucleotides read TGTGCCAGCAGCTTGAGTGGCCAGCCCCAGCATTTT. The chain carries TRBV5-6 and TRBJ1-5; D call uncertain. V gave up 1 base and J gave up 7 bases, with 6 bases separating them. The CDR3 runs 12 residues. Germline assignment: CDR1 SGHDT and CDR2 YYEEEE.

The gene calls are TRBV27 and TRBJ2-2, with 15 bases aligning to TRBD2. The CDR3 runs 17 residues. CDR1 is MNHEY, CDR2 SMNVEV, per germline (reference sequence). V dropped 2 bases and J dropped 7; count of bases not matched to a gene: 5. The CDR3 sequence: CASSLGLAGGPVGELFF. For the CDR3, the DNA is TGTGCCAGCAGTTTAGGACTAGCGGGAGGGCCGGTCGGGGAGCTGTTTTTT.

In this sample, this clonotype turned up a few times. The chain is built from TRBV6-1 and TRBJ2-7, with a possible D match to TRBD2 (5 bases). The CDR3 length is 15 residues. V was pared by 8 bases and J by 0 bases, with 17 bases between. CDR1 and CDR2 (germline): MNHNS, SASEGT. For the CDR3, the DNA is TGTGCCAGCCATGGGGTGGGGAGCAGCTCCTACGAGCAGTACTTC. Amino acid sequence: CASHGVGSSSYEQYF.

The chain combines TRBV11-2 with TRBJ2-2; 9 bases are a match to TRBD1. The CDR3 extends over 17 amino acids. V gave up 0 bases and J gave up 4 bases; unmatched junction bases: 6. Germline V gene data show CDR1 as SGHAT and CDR2 as FQNNGV. CDR3 nucleotide sequence: TGTGCCAGCAGCTTAGAGAGGACAGGGGAACGCACCGGGGAGCTGTTTTTT. Protein product: CASSLERTGERTGELFF. The full variable domain, rest sourced from reference TRBV11-2 and TRBJ2-2, is EAGVAQSPRYKIIEKRQSVAFWCNPISGHATLYWYQQILGQGPKLLIQFQNNGVVDDSQLPKDRFSAERLKGVDSTLKIQPAKLEDSAVYLCASSLERTGERTGELFFGEGSRLTVL.

This clonotype was counted only a few times. The V and J genes are TRBV19 and TRBJ2-7; D remains ambiguous. Germline V lookup: CDR1 LNHDA, CDR2 SQIVND (reference sequence). V lost 7 bases and J 6 bases, leaving 7 bases between the germline ends. This CDR3 spans 10 amino acids. Written as DNA, the CDR3 is TGTGCCAGTATGGGAAGCGAGCAGTACTTC. It codes for CASMGSEQYF.

This clonotype was picked up many times. This chain uses TRBV3-1 with TRBJ2-2; 9 bases align to TRBD2. V trimming: 6 bases; J trimming: 1 base; junction bases outside the gene matches: 3. CDR1 is LGHDT and CDR2 is YNNKEL in the germline V gene (reference sequence). CDR3 length equals 15 residues. CDR3 DNA: TGTGCCAGCAGTCCACTAGCGGGGAACACCGGGGAGCTGTTTTTT. It specifies CASSPLAGNTGELFF.

In this sample, this clonotype turned up many times. This chain connects TRBV12-3 or TRBV12-4 to TRBJ1-1, with D hard to call. V lost 7 bases and J lost 0, with 6 bases in between. This CDR3 is 12 amino acids long. This chain's CDR3 is CASTDMNTEAFF. DNA of the CDR3: TGTGCCAGCACTGATATGAACACTGAAGCTTTCTTT.

V usage is TRBV5-1 and J usage is TRBJ2-1; 9 bases agree with TRBD2. Germline V gene data show CDR1 as SGHRS and CDR2 as YFSETQ. Trimming at V came to 5 bases and at J to 5 bases, leaving 14 bases not matched to a gene. The CDR3 runs to 17 residues. The chain's CDR3 is CASSFRLAESFNNEQFF. In nucleotides, the CDR3 is TGCGCCAGCAGTTTCCGACTAGCGGAATCCTTCAACAATGAGCAGTTCTTC.

The sample holds a few counts of this clonotype. This sequence joins TRBV12-3 or TRBV12-4 and TRBJ1-4, with D tentatively TRBD1 (5 bases). The CDR3 is made up of 14 amino acids. V was cut by 6 bases and J by 8 bases, with 16 bases left in between. As DNA, the CDR3 is TGTGCCAGCAGCCCCGGGACTGGAGAAGAAAAACTGTTTTTT. Translating it yields CASSPGTGEEKLFF.